One and the same sample provided the 19 T cell receptor beta chains below, sequenced in a study of shared clonotypes between healthy human individuals. Generated by immunoSEQ multiplex PCR, the TCRdb table keeps only in-frame clones and is missing some. The sample holds 950,000 to 1,100,000 clones, more than 65% seen once. The sequencing sample was made of memory CD4+ T cells sorted from blood. Subset specified: CD45RA-negative fraction. Every receptor here comes from a man younger than 30 in good health.

V and J are TRBV4-1 and TRBJ1-6; D is possibly TRBD1 (5 bases). Trimming removed 2 bases at V and 2 bases at J, with 16 bases between. CDR3 length: 18 amino acids. Germline assignment: CDR1 MGHRA and CDR2 YSYEKL. The CDR3 DNA sequence: TGCGCCAGCAGCCAATCTCAGGGAAATCGGGCCTATAATTCACCCCTCCACTTT. Its protein is CASSQSQGNRAYNSPLHF.

The genes are TRBV4-3 and TRBJ2-7, with D unresolved. Germline CDR1 is LGHNA and CDR2 is YSLEER. The ends were cut back, 1 base at V and 3 bases at J, with 13 bases in the middle. The CDR3 loop spans 15 amino acids. CDR3 amino acids: CASSQGTDTVYEQYF. CDR3 bases: TGCGCCAGCAGCCAAGGAACAGATACAGTCTACGAGCAGTACTTC.

The chain combines TRBV7-8 with TRBJ2-1, with TRBD2 matching over 8 bases. After removal of 2 bases from V and 4 bases from J, the junction contained 10 bases not matched to a gene. Germline V gene lookup returns CDR1 SGHVS and CDR2 FQNEAQ. The CDR3 has 17 residues. CDR3 sequence (DNA): TGTGCCAGCAGCTTACGGTCGGGAGGGGGTTCTTACAATGAGCAGTTCTTC. As protein: CASSLRSGGGSYNEQFF.

A few counts support this clone. The J gene is TRBJ1-2, the V gene TRBV5-6; perhaps TRBD1 as D (5 bases). Germline V gene sequence: CDR1 SGHDT, CDR2 YYEEEE. This CDR3 is built from 14 residues. V lost 0 bases to trimming and J lost 4 bases, with 10 bases between them. The CDR3 here is CASSLVGQVYGYTF. The CDR3 DNA reads TGTGCCAGCAGCTTGGTGGGGCAGGTCTATGGCTACACCTTC.

The chain is built from TRBV28 and TRBJ1-1; perhaps TRBD1 as D (6 bases). In germline, CDR1 is MDHEN, CDR2 SYDVKM. The CDR3 covers 15 residues. Trimming stripped 2 bases from V and 5 bases from J, with 15 bases between. The CDR3 DNA reads as TGTGCCAGCAGTTTAAACAGGGTTTTGGGGACTGAAGCTTTCTTT. Its translation is CASSLNRVLGTEAFF.

The rearrangement uses TRBV13 and TRBJ2-1; 11 nucleotides line up with TRBD2. The germline gives CDR1 PRHDT, CDR2 FYEKMQ (reference sequence). The CDR3 is made up of 16 amino acids. Trimming at V came to 5 bases and at J to 6 bases, leaving 9 bases not matched to a gene. CDR3 sequence reads: CASSPRTSGSINEQFF. CDR3 DNA sequence: TGTGCCAGCAGCCCCCGGACTAGCGGGTCCATCAATGAGCAGTTCTTC.

The V gene is TRBV5-6, the J gene TRBJ1-1; D gene ambiguous. This CDR3 has 12 amino acids. CDR1 is SGHDT, CDR2 YYEEEE, per germline. Trimming pared 5 bases from V and 1 base from J, leaving 6 bases between. The CDR3 DNA is TGTGCCAGCAGGAGGAAGAACACTGAAGCTTTCTTT. Protein: CASRRKNTEAFF.

This chain joins TRBV30 and TRBJ1-4; TRBD1 is a possible D gene (5 bases). The ends were cut back, 1 base at V and 0 bases at J, with 6 bases in the middle. Germline lookup yields CDR1 GTSNPN and CDR2 SVGIG (reference sequence). The CDR3 extends over 14 amino acids. This CDR3 is CAWSGGTTNEKLFF. The CDR3 DNA reads TGTGCCTGGAGTGGGGGGACAACTAATGAAAAACTGTTTTTT.

The J gene is TRBJ1-1, the V gene TRBV7-3; D possibly corresponds to TRBD1 (5 bases). Germline CDR1 reads SGHTA; CDR2 reads FQGTGA. CDR3 length: 16 amino acids. V dropped 2 bases and J dropped 0 bases, with 13 bases sitting between them. The CDR3 DNA is TGTGCCAGCAGCTTAGGGGGACCGACGATGAACACTGAAGCTTTCTTT. Its protein product is CASSLGGPTMNTEAFF. Full variable domain (missing parts from reference TRBV7-3 and TRBJ1-1): GAGVSQTPSNKVTEKGKYVELRCDPISGHTALYWYRQSLGQGPEFLIYFQGTGAADDSGLPNDRFFAVRPEGSVSTLKIQRTERGDSAVYLCASSLGGPTMNTEAFFGQGTRLTVV.

The chain has TRBV7-4 and TRBJ1-5, with unresolved D. This CDR3 spans 15 amino acids. V was trimmed by 5 bases and J by 5 bases, leaving 16 bases between them. Germline-derived CDR1 and CDR2 are SGHVT and SQSDAQ. CDR3 protein: CASSPQLTPHQPQHF. The CDR3 DNA follows: TGTGCCAGCAGCCCGCAACTGACGCCTCATCAGCCCCAGCATTTT.

This clone came up once. The V gene is TRBV5-5, the J gene TRBJ2-1, with D perhaps matching TRBD1 (6 bases). Germline V gene lookup returns CDR1 SGHKS and CDR2 YYEKEE (reference sequence). V was shortened by 4 bases and J by 4 bases, with 21 bases between the two germline ends. The CDR3 is 17 residues long. The CDR3 DNA reads as TGTGCCAGCAGCCTAGATCTAGGGCAGGGGCGATACAATGAGCAGTTCTTC. As protein: CASSLDLGQGRYNEQFF. Complete variable domain (other parts from reference TRBV5-5 and TRBJ2-1): DAGVTQSPTHLIKTRGQQVTLRCSPISGHKSVSWYQQVLGQGPQFIFQYYEKEERGRGNFPDRFSARQFPNYSSELNVNALLLGDSALYLCASSLDLGQGRYNEQFFGPGTRLTVL.

This chain links TRBV6-1 with TRBJ2-1, with a weak D call TRBD2 (5 bases). Trimming took off 6 bases at V and 6 bases at J, with 12 bases between the two ends. The germline V gene has CDR1 MNHNS and CDR2 SASEGT. This CDR3 is built from 13 residues. Written as DNA, the CDR3 is TGTGCCAGCAGGGCCAGCGCGGGCAATGAGCAGTTCTTC. It specifies CASRASAGNEQFF.

The rearrangement joins TRBV6-5 to TRBJ2-7; D is perhaps TRBD2 (5 bases). Germline V gene sequence: CDR1 MNHEY, CDR2 SVGAGI. Trimming stripped 8 bases from V and 0 bases from J, with 8 bases between. The CDR3 covers 12 residues. CDR3 protein: CASGGSSYEQYF. The CDR3 DNA sequence: TGTGCCAGCGGAGGCAGCTCCTACGAGCAGTACTTC.

The chain combines TRBV30 with TRBJ2-7, with 10 bases identical to TRBD1. Looked up from germline, CDR1 is GTSNPN and CDR2 is SVGIG (reference sequence). The ends lost 5 bases at V and 5 bases at J; junction bases unmatched: 6. This CDR3 region has 13 residues. CDR3 amino acids: CAWETGGWDEQYF. CDR3 nucleotides: TGTGCCTGGGAGACAGGGGGCTGGGACGAGCAGTACTTC.

J is TRBJ2-1 and V is TRBV19, with 8 bases that match TRBD1. Germline V CDR1 and CDR2: LNHDA, SQIVND (reference sequence). This CDR3 region has 15 residues. The V and J ends lost 2 bases and 7 bases, in that order; junction bases with no gene match: 7. CDR3 amino acids: CASSIPGQARNEQFF. The CDR3 nucleotides are TGTGCCAGTAGTATACCGGGACAGGCTCGGAATGAGCAGTTCTTC.

V usage is TRBV5-4 and J usage is TRBJ2-4; tentatively, D is TRBD1 or TRBD2 (6 bases each). This CDR3 spans 12 amino acids. The germline V gene encodes CDR1 SGHNT and CDR2 YYREEE (reference sequence). V was shortened by 0 bases and J by 14 bases, with 12 bases between the two germline ends. The CDR3 region is CASSLGGAEKYF. Here the CDR3 DNA reads TGTGCCAGCAGCTTGGGGGGGGCGGAGAAGTACTTC.

The chain couples TRBV11-1 to TRBJ2-1, with TRBD2 matching 9 bases. The trim removed 5 bases at V and 8 bases at J, leaving 13 bases unmatched. The CDR3 is 16 amino acids. Germline loops: CDR1 SGHAT, CDR2 FQDESV (reference sequence). The CDR3 here is CASSPSMLAGSYEQFF. CDR3 bases: TGTGCCAGCAGCCCGTCCATGCTAGCGGGGAGTTATGAGCAGTTCTTC.

This clone was detected only once. The chain joins TRBV29-1 to TRBJ2-5; unclear D gene. Judging by the DNA end, TRBJ2-7 fits better; the J call may be wrong. CDR3 length: 12 amino acids. Germline CDR1 is SQVTM and CDR2 is ANQGSEA. The DNA for the CDR3 is TGCAGCGTTGACTTAGGCTCCTACGAGCAGTACTTC. It yields the protein CSVDLGSYEQYF.

This clone was found once. The chain links TRBV10-1 to TRBJ2-6; D may be TRBD1 (5 bases). CDR1 is WNHNN and CDR2 is SYGVQD in the germline V gene (reference sequence). The CDR3 is made up of 14 amino acids. Trimming stripped 8 bases from V and 2 bases from J, with 10 bases between. The CDR3 DNA reads as TGCGCCAGCCGCAGGGCCACTGGGGCCAACGTCCTGACTTTC. Its translation is CASRRATGANVLTF.